The clone carrying this T cell receptor beta chain appeared a single time. This sample was taken from a study of control samples from healthy donors and cancer patients. Measured with immunoSEQ multiplex PCR; TCRdb has only the in-frame clones, and not every one. The data contain about 84,000 clones, approximately 82% of them singletons. The source material was PBMCs. The origin of this receptor is a man in his sixties with head and neck cancer.

The CDR3 loop is CASSFNRDKSSYEQYF. CDR3 coding DNA: TGTGCCAGCAGCTTCAACCGGGACAAGAGCTCCTACGAGCAGTACTTC. This chain joins TRBV5-6 and TRBJ2-7, with a weak D call TRBD1 (6 bases). Germline V gene lookup returns CDR1 SGHDT and CDR2 YYEEEE. The CDR3 loop spans 16 amino acids. The germline V and J ends were trimmed by 2 bases and 0 bases, with 15 bases remaining between them.